The rows below give T cell receptor beta chains drawn from one sample of a study of Ad26.COV2.S vaccination and SARS-CoV-2 variants. The protocol was immunoSEQ multiplex PCR, while the TCRdb copy is restricted to in-frame clones and leaves out a portion. The table includes about 680,000 clones, around 90% detected once. Sequences were derived from peripheral blood, sampled in a trial of Ad26.COV2.S vaccine versus placebo. All receptors come from a person between 18 and 60 years old who received the Ad26.COV2.S COVID-19 vaccine or a placebo. CDR3s include the opening cysteine and the closing phenylalanine or tryptophan.

>TRBV18|15|TRBJ1-1
CASSLSAGRNTEAFF
>TRBV30|13|TRBJ1-5
CAWSVREGQPQHF
>TRBV29-1|15|TRBJ2-1
CSVVRLAGGPVEQFF
>TRBV7-2|15|TRBJ2-2
CASSSRALNTGELFF
>TRBV2|14|TRBJ1-5
CASSVSRVNQPQHF
>TRBV29-1|14|TRBJ1-4
CSVVIGNSNEKLFF
>TRBV6-2/TRBV6-3|17|TRBJ2-1
CASSRPEREGQGHEQFF
>TRBV11-1|13|TRBJ1-2
CASSKGQLYGYTF
>TRBV4-2|16|TRBJ2-1
CASSPPRQLTYNEQFF
>TRBV5-1|15|TRBJ2-4
CASSLEQGAGNIQYF
>TRBV6-6|15|TRBJ1-3
CASSLDSAIGNTIYF
>TRBV7-9|15|TRBJ2-7
CASSPWDRNSYEQYF
>TRBV11-2|16|TRBJ2-1
CASSPHGGEPYNEQFF
>TRBV6-2/TRBV6-3|14|TRBJ2-3
CASSSSIPTDTQYF
>TRBV27|14|TRBJ1-4
CASSHRGNNEKLFF
>TRBV9|15|TRBJ2-7
CASSVGTGGSYEQYF
>TRBV19|14|TRBJ2-5
CASSRTGGAETQYF
>TRBV9|13|TRBJ1-2
CASSAGQDYGYTF
>TRBV30|15|TRBJ2-7
CAWSVGRGSSYEQYF
>TRBV28|16|TRBJ2-7
CASSPETSGRAYEQYF
>TRBV6-5|15|TRBJ1-2
CASSQRKSGIYGYTF
>TRBV29-1|13|TRBJ1-2
CSVEDRRGVGYTF
>TRBV11-3|16|TRBJ2-2
CASSPGLARGTGELFF
>TRBV15|19|TRBJ1-1
CATSRDGRGRGEPNTEAFF
>TRBV7-2|14|TRBJ2-2
CASSLGQRTGELFF
>TRBV11-3|14|TRBJ2-1
CASSPRGAGNEQFF
>TRBV3-1/TRBV3-2|15|TRBJ2-5
CASSPIWTDEETQYF
>TRBV5-1|16|TRBJ2-2
CASSLAGPPNTGELFF
>TRBV5-4|15|TRBJ2-7
CASSETGTALYEQYF
>TRBV5-8|15|TRBJ2-1
CASSLGTGVANEQFF
>TRBV5-4|12|TRBJ1-2
CASSSGQYGYTF
>TRBV4-3|19|TRBJ2-2
CASSPRAVAGGQDTGELFF
>TRBV18|15|TRBJ1-6
CASSQGDPSNSPLHF